The count of the clone carrying this T cell receptor beta chain is one. The antigen is unknown. The V gene lost 6 bases and the J gene lost 3 bases, with 6 bases spanning the gap. Germline V gene lookup returns CDR1 SGHNT and CDR2 YENEEA. The length of the CDR3 is 13 residues. This table comes from immunoSEQ multiplex PCR, and its TCRdb copy is limited to in-frame clones, with some not included. The repertoire holds fewer than 6,500 clones, with under 85% as singletons. The data were taken from a study of high-grade serous ovarian cancer treatment subgroups. Study background: Samples averaged about 15,000 reads and roughly 7,500 unique TCR beta rearrangements.

Study outcomes and limitations: Only CDR3 was analyzed; CDR1 and CDR2 were not. Higher neoantigen levels went with greater TCR clonal relatedness.

Tumor samples were taken before definitive surgery or chemotherapy. The sample consisted of tumor tissue. The chain recombines TRBV11-3 with TRBJ1-6, with D hard to call. The receptor comes from a human donor with high-grade serous ovarian cancer. The DNA for the CDR3 is TGTGCCAGCAGTCGGGACTATAATTCACCCCTCCACTTT. This gives the protein CASSRDYNSPLHF.